The 14 T cell receptor beta chains below come from one sample, sequenced in a study of blood T cell repertoires in COVID-19. Produced via immunoSEQ multiplex PCR; TCRdb's table is partial and in-frame only. There are 300,000 or so clones in the sample; roughly 90% occur only once, and 2% to 3% lies in the top ten. Sequencing used PBMCs or T cells enriched from blood (not recorded which). The receptors here all came from a man aged 55 to 70 who had recovered from COVID-19.

This clone was seen a few times. The genes are TRBV5-4 and TRBJ2-6; 8 nucleotides align to TRBD2. V shed 0 bases and J 0 bases; nucleotides not matched to a gene: 2. Per the germline V gene, CDR1 is SGHNT and CDR2 is YYREEE (reference sequence). CDR3 length: 17 amino acids. CDR3 coding DNA: TGTGCCAGCAGCTTGGTAACTAGCGGCTCTGGGGCCAACGTCCTGACTTTC. Amino acids: CASSLVTSGSGANVLTF.

The chain couples TRBV10-2 to TRBJ2-7, with 8 positions matching TRBD1. The V segment lost 8 bases and the J segment 1 base; nucleotides outside the gene matches: 7. CDR1 WSHSY and CDR2 SAAADI come from the germline V gene. This CDR3 contains 14 residues. The CDR3 DNA reads TGCGCCAGCGGCGACAGGGGACATTCCTACGAGCAGTACTTC. Translation gives CASGDRGHSYEQYF.

The chain combines TRBV11-3 with TRBJ2-4, with TRBD1 matching 8 bases. The CDR3 spans 18 residues. In germline, CDR1 is SGHNT, CDR2 YENEEA. With V trimmed by 1 base and J by 6 bases, 14 bases remained unmatched. CDR3 sequence (DNA): TGTGCCAGCAGCTTAGGGGACAGGCACAAAAGTTGGGGAAACATTCAGTACTTC. It yields the protein CASSLGDRHKSWGNIQYF.

V gene TRBV24-1 combines with J gene TRBJ2-3; 10 positions agree with TRBD2. CDR1 is KGHDR and CDR2 is SFDVKD in the germline V gene. This CDR3 contains 15 residues. J lost 7 bases, V lost 9 bases, and 12 bases had no gene match. CDR3 sequence reads: CATSGASGSPYTQYF. CDR3 DNA: TGTGCCACCTCCGGGGCTAGCGGGAGTCCTTATACGCAGTATTTT.

J is TRBJ2-5 and V is TRBV7-3; 9 bases are shared with TRBD2. This CDR3 is built from 15 residues. The ends lost 6 bases at V and 5 bases at J; junction bases unmatched: 10. Germline CDR1 SGHTA, CDR2 FQGTGA. DNA for the CDR3: TGTGCCAGCAGTACCACGGGCGGGAGGGCTGAGACCCAGTACTTC. Protein: CASSTTGGRAETQYF.

The chain is built from TRBV27 and TRBJ2-1; 7 bases match TRBD1. The CDR3 covers 14 residues. V shed 2 bases and J 7 bases; nucleotides not matched to a gene: 5. CDR1 and CDR2 from the germline V gene are MNHEY and SMNVEV (reference sequence). CDR3 DNA: TGTGCCAGCAGTTTAACAGGGGCTTTGAATGAGCAGTTCTTC. Translating gives CASSLTGALNEQFF.

This clone was recorded a few times. V gene TRBV19 combines with J gene TRBJ2-7, with 9 bases fitting TRBD1. This CDR3 comprises 14 residues. The trim removed 5 bases at V and 1 base at J, leaving 3 bases unmatched. Germline V gives CDR1 LNHDA, CDR2 SQIVND (reference sequence). CDR3 residues: CASSAGTGSYEQYF. The CDR3 DNA sequence: TGTGCCAGTAGTGCCGGGACAGGGTCCTACGAGCAGTACTTC. Full variable domain (remainder filled in from reference TRBV19 and TRBJ2-7): DGGITQSPKYLFRKEGQNVTLSCEQNLNHDAMYWYRQDPGQGLRLIYYSQIVNDFQKGDIAEGYSVSREKKESFPLTVTSAQKNPTAFYLCASSAGTGSYEQYFGPGTRLTVT.

This clone was observed at least ten times. The V gene is TRBV2, the J gene TRBJ2-1; TRBD1 might be the D (6 bases). Germline V gene sequence: CDR1 SNHLY, CDR2 FYNNEI. This CDR3 has 13 amino acids. Trimming removed 4 bases at V and 4 bases at J, with 8 bases between. The CDR3 loop is CASSVGQYNEQFF. The CDR3 nucleotides read TGTGCCAGCAGTGTCGGACAGTACAATGAGCAGTTCTTC.

This clone was seen just once. V is TRBV3-1 (or the pseudogene TRBV3-2) and J is TRBJ2-3; D is uncertain. Germline V CDR1 and CDR2: LGHDT, YNNKEL (reference sequence). Trimming pared 4 bases from V and 6 bases from J, leaving 20 bases between. The CDR3 totals 16 residues. The CDR3 nucleotides are TGTGCCAGCAGCCTTCGGCAGACATCCCTCCGTGATACGCAGTATTTT. Its protein product is CASSLRQTSLRDTQYF.

The gene calls are TRBV7-9 and TRBJ2-4, with D possibly matching TRBD2 (6 bases). CDR1 is SEHNR, CDR2 FQNEAQ, per germline (reference sequence). V lost 1 base and J 0 bases, leaving 10 bases between the germline ends. CDR3 size: 16 residues. The CDR3 sequence: CASSLGSGVAKNIQYF. CDR3 bases: TGTGCCAGCAGCTTAGGTTCGGGGGTAGCCAAAAACATTCAGTACTTC.

CDR3 protein: CAGGGPEAFF. The CDR3 DNA sequence: TGTGCGGGGGGGGGCCCTGAAGCTTTCTTT. This chain uses TRBV2 with TRBJ1-1; a possible D gene is TRBD1 (6 bases). The CDR3 length is 10 residues. Per germline, CDR1 SNHLY and CDR2 FYNNEI.

The chain recombines TRBV15 with TRBJ2-7; D may be TRBD1 (6 bases). The CDR3 has 14 amino acids. Trimming took 4 bases from V and 0 from J, leaving 10 bases between them. The germline gives CDR1 LNHNV, CDR2 YYDKDF (reference sequence). The CDR3 nucleotides read TGTGCCACCAGCAACCGACAGGACTCCTACGAGCAGTACTTC. It translates to CATSNRQDSYEQYF.

The V and J genes are TRBV2 and TRBJ2-7, with 10 bases aligning to TRBD1. Germline V gives CDR1 SNHLY, CDR2 FYNNEI. The CDR3 contains 13 residues. Trimming at V came to 6 bases and at J to 7 bases, leaving 6 bases not matched to a gene. Here the CDR3 reads CASSRTGGREQYF. CDR3 in DNA: TGTGCCAGCAGCCGGACAGGGGGGAGGGAGCAGTACTTC.

The rearrangement uses TRBV4-1 and TRBJ2-7, with D uncertain. V was clipped by 0 bases and J by 6 bases, with 9 bases between them. The CDR3 has 13 residues. Germline V gene lookup returns CDR1 MGHRA and CDR2 YSYEKL. CDR3 residues: CASSQDKQTEQYF. The CDR3 region has the DNA TGCGCCAGCAGCCAAGATAAACAGACCGAGCAGTACTTC.